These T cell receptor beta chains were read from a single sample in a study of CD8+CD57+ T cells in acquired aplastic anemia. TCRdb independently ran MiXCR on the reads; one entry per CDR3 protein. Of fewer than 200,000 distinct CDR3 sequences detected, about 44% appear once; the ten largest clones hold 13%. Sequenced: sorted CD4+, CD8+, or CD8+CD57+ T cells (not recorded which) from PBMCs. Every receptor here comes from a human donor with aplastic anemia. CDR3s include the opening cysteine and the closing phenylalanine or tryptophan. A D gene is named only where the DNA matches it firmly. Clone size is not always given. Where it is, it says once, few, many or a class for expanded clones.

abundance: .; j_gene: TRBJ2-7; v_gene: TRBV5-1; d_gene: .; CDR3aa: CASSSEGSSYEQYF; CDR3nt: TGCGCCAGCAGCTCGGAGGGTAGCTCCTACGAGCAGTACTTC
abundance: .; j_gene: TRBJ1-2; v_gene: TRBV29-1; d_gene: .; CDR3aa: CSVVSLGGYTF; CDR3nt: TGCAGCGTTGTCTCCCTAGGGGGCTACACCTTC
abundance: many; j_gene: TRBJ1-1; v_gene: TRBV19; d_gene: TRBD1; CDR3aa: CASSTRGQTNTEAFF; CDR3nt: TGTGCCAGTAGTACACGGGGACAGACTAACACTGAAGCTTTCTTT
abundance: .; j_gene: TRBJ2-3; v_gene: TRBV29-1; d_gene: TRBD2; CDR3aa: CSVSSGGDTQYF; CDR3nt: TGCAGCGTTTCTAGCGGGGGAGATACGCAGTATTTT
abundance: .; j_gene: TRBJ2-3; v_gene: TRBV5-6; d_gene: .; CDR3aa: CASSLGGPYLTDTQYF; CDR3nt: TGTGCCAGCAGCTTGGGGGGGCCATACCTCACAGATACGCAGTATTTT
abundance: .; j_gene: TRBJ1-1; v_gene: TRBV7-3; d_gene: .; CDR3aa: CASSLFPYDRSEAFF; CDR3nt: TGTGCCAGCAGCTTATTCCCCTACGACAGGAGCGAAGCTTTCTTT
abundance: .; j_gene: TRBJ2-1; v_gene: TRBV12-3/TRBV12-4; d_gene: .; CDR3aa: CASSLRWLVQGSYNEQFF; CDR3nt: TGTGCCAGCAGTTTACGTTGGCTGGTTCAAGGCTCCTACAATGAGCAGTTCTTC
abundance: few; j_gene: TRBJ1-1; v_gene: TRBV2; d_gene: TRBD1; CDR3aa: CASSTRDSRF; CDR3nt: TGTGCCAGCAGTACCCGGGACAGCAGATTT
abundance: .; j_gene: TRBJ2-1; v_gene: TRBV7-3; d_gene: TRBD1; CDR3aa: CASSPMGTGDEQFF; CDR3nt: TGTGCCAGCTCACCCATGGGGACAGGGGATGAGCAGTTCTTC
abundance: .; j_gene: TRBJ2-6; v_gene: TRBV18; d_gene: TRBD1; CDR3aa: CASSPNGQGAPSGANVLTF; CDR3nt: TGTGCCAGCTCACCCAATGGTCAGGGGGCCCCCTCTGGGGCCAACGTCCTGACTTTC
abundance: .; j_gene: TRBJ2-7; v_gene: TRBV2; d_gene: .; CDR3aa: CASRELQTYEQYF; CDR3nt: TGTGCCAGCAGGGAGTTACAGACCTACGAGCAGTACTTC
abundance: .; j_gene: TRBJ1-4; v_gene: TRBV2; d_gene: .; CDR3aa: CASSEHRAANEKLFF; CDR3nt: TGTGCCAGCAGTGAACATAGGGCTGCTAATGAAAAACTGTTTTTT
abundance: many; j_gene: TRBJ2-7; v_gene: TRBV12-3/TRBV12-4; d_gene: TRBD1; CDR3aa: CASSLSGGSFYEQYF; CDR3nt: TGTGCCAGCAGTTTATCAGGGGGCAGTTTCTACGAGCAGTACTTC
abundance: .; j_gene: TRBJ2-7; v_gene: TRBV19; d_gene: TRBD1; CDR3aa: CASSIAGTAYEQYF; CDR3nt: TGTGCCAGTAGTATAGCCGGGACAGCGTACGAGCAGTACTTC
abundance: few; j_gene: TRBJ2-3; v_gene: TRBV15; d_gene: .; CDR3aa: CATSRDRGADTQYF; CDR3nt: TGTGCCACCAGCAGAGACAGGGGTGCAGATACGCAGTATTTT
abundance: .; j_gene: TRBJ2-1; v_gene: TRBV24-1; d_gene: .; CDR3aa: CATSGRDRNNEQFF; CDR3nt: TGTGCCACCAGTGGCCGGGACCGAAACAATGAGCAGTTCTTC
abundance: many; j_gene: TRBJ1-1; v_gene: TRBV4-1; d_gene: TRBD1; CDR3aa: CASSLRGPNTEAFF; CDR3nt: TGCGCCAGCAGCTTGAGGGGGCCCAACACTGAAGCTTTCTTT
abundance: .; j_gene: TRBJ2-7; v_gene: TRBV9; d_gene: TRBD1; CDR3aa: CASSVGTGAYEQYF; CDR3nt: TGTGCCAGCAGCGTCGGGACAGGGGCCTACGAGCAGTACTTC
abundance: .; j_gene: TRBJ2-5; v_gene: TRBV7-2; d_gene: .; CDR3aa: CASSLLGGKETQYF; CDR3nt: TGTGCCAGCAGCTTACTTGGGGGGAAAGAGACCCAGTACTTC
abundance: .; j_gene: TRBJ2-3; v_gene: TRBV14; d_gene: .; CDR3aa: CASSPVGFTDTQYF; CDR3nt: TGTGCCAGCAGCCCGGTAGGATTCACAGATACGCAGTATTTT
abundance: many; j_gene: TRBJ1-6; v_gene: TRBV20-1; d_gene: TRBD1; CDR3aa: CSARGQGMSYNSPLHF; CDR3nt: TGCAGTGCTAGAGGACAGGGGATGTCCTATAATTCACCCCTCCACTTT
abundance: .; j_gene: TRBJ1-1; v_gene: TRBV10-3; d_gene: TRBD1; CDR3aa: CATDRGFGSTEAFF; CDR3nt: TGTGCCACCGACAGGGGATTTGGTAGCACTGAAGCTTTCTTT
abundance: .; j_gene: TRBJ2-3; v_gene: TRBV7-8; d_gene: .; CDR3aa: CASRPDPSELAQYF; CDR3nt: TGTGCCAGCAGGCCGGACCCTAGCGAGTTGGCGCAGTATTTT
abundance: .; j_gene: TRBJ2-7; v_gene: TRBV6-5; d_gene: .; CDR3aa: CASRYVRDASYEQYF; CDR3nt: TGTGCCAGCAGATATGTCCGGGACGCCTCCTACGAGCAGTACTTC
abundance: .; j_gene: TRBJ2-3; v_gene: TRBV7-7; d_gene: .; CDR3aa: CASSPLTPDTQYF; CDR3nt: TGTGCTAGCAGCCCACTCACCCCAGATACGCAGTATTTT
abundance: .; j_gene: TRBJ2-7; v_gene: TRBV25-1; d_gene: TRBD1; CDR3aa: CASSEYSRGLEQYF; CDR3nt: TGTGCCAGCAGTGAATATTCGAGGGGGCTCGAGCAGTACTTC
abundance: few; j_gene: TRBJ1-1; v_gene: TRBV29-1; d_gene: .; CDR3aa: CSVGGRSGTEAFF; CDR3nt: TGCAGCGTTGGGGGCCGGAGTGGCACTGAAGCTTTCTTT
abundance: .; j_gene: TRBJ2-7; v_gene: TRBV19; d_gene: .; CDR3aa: CASTAGTTTYEQYF; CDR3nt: TGTGCCAGTACCGCCGGGACAACAACCTACGAGCAGTACTTC
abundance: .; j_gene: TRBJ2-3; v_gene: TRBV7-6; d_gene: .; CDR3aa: CASSPTGSGTDTQYF; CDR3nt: TGTGCCAGCAGTCCTACAGGGTCCGGGACAGATACGCAGTATTTT
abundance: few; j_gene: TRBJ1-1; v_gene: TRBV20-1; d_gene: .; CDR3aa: CSARFVEETEAFF; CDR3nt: TGCAGTGCTAGGTTCGTAGAGGAAACTGAAGCTTTCTTT
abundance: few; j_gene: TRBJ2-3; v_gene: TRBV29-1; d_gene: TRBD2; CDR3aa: CSVSGLAGIDTQYF; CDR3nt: TGCAGCGTATCGGGACTAGCGGGAATAGATACGCAGTATTTT
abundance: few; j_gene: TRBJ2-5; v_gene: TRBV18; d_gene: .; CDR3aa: CASSPGASETQYF; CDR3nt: TGTGCCAGCTCCCCAGGGGCATCAGAGACCCAGTACTTC
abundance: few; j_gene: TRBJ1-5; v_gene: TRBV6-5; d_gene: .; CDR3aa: CASSYPNWYSNQPQHF; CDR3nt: TGTGCCAGCAGTTACCCGAACTGGTATAGCAATCAGCCCCAGCATTTT
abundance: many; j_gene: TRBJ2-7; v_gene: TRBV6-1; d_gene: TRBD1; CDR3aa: CASRNRGASYEQYF; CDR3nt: TGTGCCAGCAGGAACAGGGGCGCCTCCTACGAGCAGTACTTC
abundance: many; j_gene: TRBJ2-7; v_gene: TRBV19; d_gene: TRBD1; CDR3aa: CASSPRQGPYEQYF; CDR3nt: TGTGCCAGTAGTCCAAGACAGGGACCCTACGAGCAGTACTTC
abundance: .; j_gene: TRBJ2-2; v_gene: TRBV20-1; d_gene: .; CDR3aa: CSARDLFRGNGELFF; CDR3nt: TGCAGTGCTAGAGATCTCTTTAGGGGGAACGGGGAGCTGTTTTTT
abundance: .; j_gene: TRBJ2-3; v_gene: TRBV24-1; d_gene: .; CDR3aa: CATSDFRGSGTDTQYF; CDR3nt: TGTGCCACCAGTGACTTCAGGGGTTCGGGCACAGATACGCAGTATTTT
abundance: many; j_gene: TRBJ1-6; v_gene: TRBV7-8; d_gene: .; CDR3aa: CASSLGGNSPLHF; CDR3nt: TGTGCCAGCAGCTTGGGGGGTAATTCACCCCTCCACTTT
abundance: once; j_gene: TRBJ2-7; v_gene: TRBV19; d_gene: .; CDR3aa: CASSMDDYYEQYF; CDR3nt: TGTGCCAGTAGTATGGATGACTACTACGAGCAGTACTTC
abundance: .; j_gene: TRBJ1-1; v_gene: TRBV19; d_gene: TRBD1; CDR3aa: CASSFRGGGEAFF; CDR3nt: TGTGCCAGTAGTTTCAGGGGGGGCGGTGAAGCTTTCTTT
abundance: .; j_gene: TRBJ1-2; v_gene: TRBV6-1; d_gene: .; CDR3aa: CASSVKGWSYGYTF; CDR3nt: TGTGCCAGCAGTGTAAAAGGGTGGTCCTATGGCTACACCTTC
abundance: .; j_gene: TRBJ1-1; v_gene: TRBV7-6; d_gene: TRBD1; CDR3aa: CASSSQGDTEAFF; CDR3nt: TGTGCCAGCAGCTCCCAGGGGGACACTGAAGCTTTCTTT
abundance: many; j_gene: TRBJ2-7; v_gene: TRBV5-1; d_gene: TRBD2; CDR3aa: CASSPLRQLAGFIYEQYF; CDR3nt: TGCGCCAGCAGCCCACTCCGCCAACTAGCGGGGTTTATCTACGAGCAGTACTTC
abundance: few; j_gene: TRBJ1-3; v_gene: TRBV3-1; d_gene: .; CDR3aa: CASSNLQGTSGNTIYF; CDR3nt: TGTGCCAGCAGCAACTTGCAGGGAACCTCTGGAAACACCATATATTTT
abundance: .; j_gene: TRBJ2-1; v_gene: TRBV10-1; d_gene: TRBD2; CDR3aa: CASSGRAGEGFNEQFF; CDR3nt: TGCGCCAGCAGTGGTCGGGCGGGGGAGGGCTTCAATGAGCAGTTCTTC
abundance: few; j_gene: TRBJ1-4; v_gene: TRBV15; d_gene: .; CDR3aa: CATSRVRDTPEKLFF; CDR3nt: TGTGCCACCAGCAGAGTACGGGACACCCCTGAAAAACTGTTTTTT
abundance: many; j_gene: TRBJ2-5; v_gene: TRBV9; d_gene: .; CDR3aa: CASSVAAGIRETQYF; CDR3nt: TGTGCCAGCAGCGTCGCGGCAGGGATCCGTGAGACCCAGTACTTC
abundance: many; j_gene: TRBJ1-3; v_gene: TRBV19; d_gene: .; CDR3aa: CASRKDRTGNTIYF; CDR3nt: TGTGCCAGTAGGAAGGACAGAACCGGCAACACCATATATTTT
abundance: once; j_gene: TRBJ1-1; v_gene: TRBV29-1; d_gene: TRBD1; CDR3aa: CSVADRAGVGTEAFF; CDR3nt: TGCAGCGTTGCGGACAGGGCTGGAGTTGGCACTGAAGCTTTCTTT
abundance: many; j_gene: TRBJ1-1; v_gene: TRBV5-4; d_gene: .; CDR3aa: CASSLGGWTSTEAFF; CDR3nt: TGTGCCAGCAGCTTGGGGGGGTGGACTTCCACTGAAGCTTTCTTT
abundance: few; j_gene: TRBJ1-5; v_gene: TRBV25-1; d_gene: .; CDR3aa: CASSGSGRQPQHF; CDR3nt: TGTGCCAGCAGTGGTTCAGGGCGACAGCCCCAGCATTTT
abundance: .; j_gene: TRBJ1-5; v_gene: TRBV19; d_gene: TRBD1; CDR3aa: CASHGQGRDQPQHF; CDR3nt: TGTGCCAGCCATGGACAGGGGAGGGATCAGCCCCAGCATTTT
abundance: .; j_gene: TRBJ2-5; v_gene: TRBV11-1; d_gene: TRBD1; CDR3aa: CASSLLQGAQYF; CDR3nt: TGTGCCAGCAGCTTACTTCAGGGGGCCCAGTACTTC
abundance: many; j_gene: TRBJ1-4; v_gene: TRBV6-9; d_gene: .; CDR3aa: CASSYSGEGGEKLFF; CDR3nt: TGTGCCAGCAGTTATTCAGGTGAAGGTGGCGAAAAACTGTTTTTT
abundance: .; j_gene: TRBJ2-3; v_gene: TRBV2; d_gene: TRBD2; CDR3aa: CASSVLAVSTDTQYF; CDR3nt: TGTGCCAGCAGTGTACTAGCGGTTAGCACAGATACGCAGTATTTT